This T cell receptor (beta chain) came from a study of OX40 agonist ivuxolimab in advanced cancers. Context from the whole study: Ivuxolimab was an agonistic, fully human IgG2 monoclonal antibody directed against OX40 (CD134), a costimulatory receptor. Intravenous ivuxolimab was administered to patients every 2 weeks at six dose levels: 0.01, 0.1, 0.3, 1.5, 3 and 10 mg/kg. Of the approximately 50 dose-escalation patients, hepatocellular carcinoma was present in approximately 20, melanoma in roughly 15, renal cell carcinoma in 9 and head and neck cancer in 9. In the dose-escalation cohort, roughly 80% of patients were male, and the mean age was about 55 years, with a range of roughly 20 to 85. Patients were allowed to have had prior anti-PD-1, anti-PD-L1 or anti-CTLA-4 therapy, and around two fifths of the dose-escalation patients had been treated with checkpoint inhibitors. Partial responses occurred in three dose-escalation patients, of whom one had hepatocellular carcinoma and two had cutaneous melanoma. Peripheral TCRbeta sequencing aimed to test whether ivuxolimab altered TCR sequence diversity and caused clonal T-cell expansion. The paper describes the monotherapy dose-escalation part (N of about 47 patients) of the phase I trial of ivuxolimab. Broader findings and caveats from the paper: Low levels of normalized T-cell clonal expansion were also seen in some patients who did not respond. The antigen specificity of the peripheral T cells that underwent clonal expansion was not determined. In partial responders in the 0.1-3.0 mg/kg groups, normalized peripheral clonal expansion was found to be among the lowest, especially among CD8+ T cells. After ivuxolimab, more expanded clones were found on average in CD8+ T cells than in CD4+ T cells. Clonal expansion of both CD4+ and CD8+ blood T cells was observed from baseline to week 6 at doses 0.1 to 3.0 mg/kg.

The trial excluded patients who had a history of autoimmune disease or who were on systemic immunosuppression. Peripheral blood for TCR sequencing was collected from all dose cohorts at baseline, on cycle 4 day 1, and on cycle 7 day 1. Samples came from an open-label, multicenter, first-in-human phase I dose-escalation trial of ivuxolimab. The trial enrolled adults with locally advanced or metastatic head and neck squamous cell, hepatocellular, melanoma or renal cell carcinoma. CD4+ and CD8+ T cells were sorted separately from peripheral blood before TCR sequencing. Between the V and J ends, shortened by 2 bases and 2 bases respectively, the junction contains 13 bases. The cysteine opens and the phenylalanine closes a CDR3 of 15 amino acids. CDR3 DNA is the only sequence kept; it has 45 bases, read in frame from the first base. CDR1 and CDR2 are read off the germline V gene as LGHNA and YSLEER. Regarding this clone: Its antigen is unknown. Base qualities are not provided; no much larger clone lies one nucleotide away.

To sequence the TCRbeta CDR3 region, genomic DNA was isolated from the sorted cells. TCRbeta CDR3 regions were sequenced using the immunoSEQ Assay. TCRdb stores this immuneACCESS table with in-frame sequences only. Part of the clones is absent; in the studies checked, under half of the shortfall reflects unresolved V genes, and no reason is known for the rest. This sample gives 65,000 or so clones in total; 80% to 95% of them show up just once. The top ten hold about an eighth of the sample. The receptor was isolated from an adult with an advanced solid tumor such as melanoma, head and neck, liver or kidney cancer. This specimen consisted of CD4+ or CD8+ T cells sorted from blood, obtained in a trial of the OX40 agonist ivuxolimab. The chain is assembled from TRBV4-3 and TRBJ2-7; 5 matching bases give a weak D call of TRBD1. The CDR3 is CASSQFSGHPYEQYF. The nucleotide sequence reads TGCGCCAGCAGCCAATTCTCCGGACACCCCTACGAGCAGTACTTC.